This T cell receptor beta chain was sequenced for a study of blood T cell repertoires in COVID-19. Trimming left V 0 bases short and J 5 bases short, with 13 bases between. This CDR3 region has 16 residues. Germline V CDR1 and CDR2: ENHRY, SYGVKD. The study recruited people aged roughly 18 to 95 years across around 23 US areas. Researchers sorted participants into cohorts using their self-reported clinical history. This table comes from immunoSEQ multiplex PCR, and its TCRdb copy is limited to in-frame clones, with some not included. The sample has fewer than 250,000 clones; 80% are singletons. The receptor's source is a woman between 35 and 50 years old with acute COVID-19. V is TRBV10-3 and J is TRBJ1-4; D gene unclear. The sample comprised PBMCs or T cells enriched from blood (not recorded which). CDR3 in amino acids: CAISESGGRLNEKLFF. The CDR3 DNA follows: TGTGCCATCAGTGAGTCGGGCGGGCGACTGAATGAAAAACTGTTTTTT.